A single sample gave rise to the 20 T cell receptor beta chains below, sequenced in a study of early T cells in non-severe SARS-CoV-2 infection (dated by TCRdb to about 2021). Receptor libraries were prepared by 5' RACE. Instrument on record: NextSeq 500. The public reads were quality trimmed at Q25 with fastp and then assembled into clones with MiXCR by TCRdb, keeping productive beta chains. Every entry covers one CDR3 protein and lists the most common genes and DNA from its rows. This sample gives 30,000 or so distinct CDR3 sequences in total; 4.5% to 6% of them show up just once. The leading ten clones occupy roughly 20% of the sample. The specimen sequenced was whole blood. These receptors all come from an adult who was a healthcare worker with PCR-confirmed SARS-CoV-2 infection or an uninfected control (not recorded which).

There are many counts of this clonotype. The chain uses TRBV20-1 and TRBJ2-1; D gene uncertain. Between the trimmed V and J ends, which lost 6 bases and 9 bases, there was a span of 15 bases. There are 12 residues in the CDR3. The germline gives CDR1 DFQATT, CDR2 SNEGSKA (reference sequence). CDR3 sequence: CSATKVSLEQFF. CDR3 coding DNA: TGCAGTGCCACCAAAGTTTCCCTTGAGCAGTTCTTC.

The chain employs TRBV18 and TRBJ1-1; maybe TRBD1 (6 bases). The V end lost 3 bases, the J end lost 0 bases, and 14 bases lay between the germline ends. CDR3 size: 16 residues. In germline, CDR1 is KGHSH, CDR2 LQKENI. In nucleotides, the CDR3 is TGTGCCAGCTCACCCCGACAGGCACGCATGAACACTGAAGCTTTCTTT. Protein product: CASSPRQARMNTEAFF. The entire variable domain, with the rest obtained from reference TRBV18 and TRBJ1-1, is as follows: NAGVMQNPRHLVRRRGQEARLRCSPMKGHSHVYWYRQLPEEGLKFMVYLQKENIIDESGMPKERFSAEFPKEGPSILRIQQVVRGDSAAYFCASSPRQARMNTEAFFGQGTRLTVV.

Written as DNA, the CDR3 is TGTGCCAGCAGCCGTACTAGCGGGGGCGTTCGAGAGACCCAGTACTTC. Translation: CASSRTSGGVRETQYF. The chain carries TRBV7-9 and TRBJ2-5; 11 bases map to TRBD2. CDR1 and CDR2 from the germline V gene are SEHNR and FQNEAQ (reference sequence). There are 16 residues in the CDR3. V was pared by 5 bases and J by 4 bases, with 9 bases of the junction left unmatched.

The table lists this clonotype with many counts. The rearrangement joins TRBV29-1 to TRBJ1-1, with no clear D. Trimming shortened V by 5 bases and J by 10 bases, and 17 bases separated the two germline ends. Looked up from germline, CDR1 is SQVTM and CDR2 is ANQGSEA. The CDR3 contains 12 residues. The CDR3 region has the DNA TGCAGCGTTACCTCGATGGGAGTCGGAGCTTTCTTT. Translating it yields CSVTSMGVGAFF.

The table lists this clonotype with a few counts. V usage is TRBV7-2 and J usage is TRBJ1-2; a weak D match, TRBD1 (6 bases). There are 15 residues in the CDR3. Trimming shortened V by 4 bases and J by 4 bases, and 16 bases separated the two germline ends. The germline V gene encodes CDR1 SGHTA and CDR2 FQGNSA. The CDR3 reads CASSSAGASAYGYTF. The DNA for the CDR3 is TGTGCCAGCAGCTCCGCGGGGGCCAGTGCCTATGGCTACACCTTC.

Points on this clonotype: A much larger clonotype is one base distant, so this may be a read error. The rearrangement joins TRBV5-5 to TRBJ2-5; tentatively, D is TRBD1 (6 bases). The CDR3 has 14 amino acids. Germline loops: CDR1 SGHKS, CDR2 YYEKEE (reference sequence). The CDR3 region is CANSETGIQETQYF. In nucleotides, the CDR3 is TGTGCCAACAGCGAGACAGGCATCCAAGAGACCCAGTACTTC.

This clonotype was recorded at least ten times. CDR3: CASSSRDRAYGYTF. For the CDR3, the DNA is TGTGCCAGCAGTTCCCGGGACAGGGCTTATGGCTACACCTTC. The chain recombines TRBV6-6 with TRBJ1-2, with 9 bases fitting TRBD1. This CDR3 spans 14 amino acids. J lost 5 bases, V lost 4 bases, and 5 bases had no gene match. The germline V gene encodes CDR1 MNHNY and CDR2 SVGAGI (reference sequence).

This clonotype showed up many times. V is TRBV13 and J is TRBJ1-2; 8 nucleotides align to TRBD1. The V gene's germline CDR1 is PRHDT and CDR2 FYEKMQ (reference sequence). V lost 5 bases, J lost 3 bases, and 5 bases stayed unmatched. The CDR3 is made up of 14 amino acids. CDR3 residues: CASSPRTGYYGYTF. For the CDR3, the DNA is TGTGCCAGCAGCCCCCGGACAGGGTACTATGGCTACACCTTC.

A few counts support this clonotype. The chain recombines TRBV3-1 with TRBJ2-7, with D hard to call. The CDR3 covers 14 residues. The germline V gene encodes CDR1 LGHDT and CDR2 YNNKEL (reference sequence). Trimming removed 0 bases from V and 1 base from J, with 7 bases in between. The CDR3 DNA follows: TGTGCCAGCAGCCAAGACCTCCTTTCCTACGAGCAGTACTTC. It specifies CASSQDLLSYEQYF.

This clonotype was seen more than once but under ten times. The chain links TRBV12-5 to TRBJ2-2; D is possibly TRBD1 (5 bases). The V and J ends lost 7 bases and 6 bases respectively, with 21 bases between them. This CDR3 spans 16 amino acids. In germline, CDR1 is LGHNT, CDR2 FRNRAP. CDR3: CASATPGQGWAGELFF. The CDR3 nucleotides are TGTGCTAGTGCCACCCCAGGGCAGGGCTGGGCCGGGGAGCTGTTTTTT.

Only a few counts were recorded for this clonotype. The CDR3 protein is CASSLGALWNEQFF. The CDR3, as DNA: TGTGCCAGCAGCCTGGGAGCCCTCTGGAATGAGCAGTTCTTC. The rearrangement joins TRBV11-2 to TRBJ2-1, with D maybe TRBD2 (5 bases). Germline CDR1 is SGHAT and CDR2 is FQNNGV. V was clipped by 5 bases and J by 7 bases, with 15 bases between them. The CDR3 runs 14 residues.

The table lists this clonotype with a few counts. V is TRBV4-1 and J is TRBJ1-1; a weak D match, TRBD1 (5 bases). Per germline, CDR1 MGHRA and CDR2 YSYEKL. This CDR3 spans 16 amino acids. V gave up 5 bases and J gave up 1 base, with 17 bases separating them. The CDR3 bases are TGCGCCAGCAGCTTACTCCCGGGACCGGGGAACACTGAAGCTTTCTTT. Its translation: CASSLLPGPGNTEAFF.

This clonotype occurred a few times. Here the CDR3 reads CASSSGLAGTYNEQFF. The CDR3 nucleotides read TGTGCCAGCAGCTCCGGACTAGCGGGGACGTACAATGAGCAGTTCTTC. The gene calls are TRBV5-4 and TRBJ2-1; 12 bases align to TRBD2. In germline, CDR1 is SGHNT, CDR2 YYREEE (reference sequence). The CDR3 consists of 16 residues. V lost 3 bases, J lost 4 bases, and 5 bases stayed unmatched.

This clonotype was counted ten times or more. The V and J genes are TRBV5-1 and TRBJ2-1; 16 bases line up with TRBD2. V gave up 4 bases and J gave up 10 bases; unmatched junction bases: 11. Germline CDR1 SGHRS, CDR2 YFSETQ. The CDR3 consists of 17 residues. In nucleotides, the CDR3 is TGCGCCAGCAGCCCCGTACCGGGACTAGCGGGGGGGCTAGAGCAGTTCTTC. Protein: CASSPVPGLAGGLEQFF. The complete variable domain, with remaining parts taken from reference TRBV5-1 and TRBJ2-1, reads KAGVTQTPRYLIKTRGQQVTLSCSPISGHRSVSWYQQTPGQGLQFLFEYFSETQRNKGNFPGRFSGRQFSNSRSEMNVSTLELGDSALYLCASSPVPGLAGGLEQFFGPGTRLTVL.

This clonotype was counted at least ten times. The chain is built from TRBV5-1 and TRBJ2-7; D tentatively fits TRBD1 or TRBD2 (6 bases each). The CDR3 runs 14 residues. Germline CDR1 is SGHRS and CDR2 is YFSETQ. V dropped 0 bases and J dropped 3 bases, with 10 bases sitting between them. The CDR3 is CASSLAGGIYEQYF. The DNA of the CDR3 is TGCGCCAGCAGCTTGGCCGGGGGCATCTACGAGCAGTACTTC.

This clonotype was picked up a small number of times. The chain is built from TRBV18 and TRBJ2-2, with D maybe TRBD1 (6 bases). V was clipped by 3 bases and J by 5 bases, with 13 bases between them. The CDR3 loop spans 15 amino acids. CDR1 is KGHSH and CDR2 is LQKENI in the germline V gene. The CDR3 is CASSPYPGETGELFF. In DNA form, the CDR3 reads TGTGCCAGCTCACCCTATCCAGGGGAAACCGGGGAGCTGTTTTTT.

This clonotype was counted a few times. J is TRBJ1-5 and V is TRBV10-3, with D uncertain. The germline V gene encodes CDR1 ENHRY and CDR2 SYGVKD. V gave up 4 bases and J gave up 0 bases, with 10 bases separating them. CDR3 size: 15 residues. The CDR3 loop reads CAISASILSNQPQHF. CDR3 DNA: TGTGCCATCAGTGCATCCATCCTTAGCAATCAGCCCCAGCATTTT.

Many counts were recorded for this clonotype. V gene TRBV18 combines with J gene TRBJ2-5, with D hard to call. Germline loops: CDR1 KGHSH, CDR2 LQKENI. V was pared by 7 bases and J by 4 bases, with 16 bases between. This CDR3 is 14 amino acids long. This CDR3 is CASFTQAQPETQYF. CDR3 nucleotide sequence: TGTGCCAGCTTTACCCAGGCTCAACCAGAGACCCAGTACTTC.

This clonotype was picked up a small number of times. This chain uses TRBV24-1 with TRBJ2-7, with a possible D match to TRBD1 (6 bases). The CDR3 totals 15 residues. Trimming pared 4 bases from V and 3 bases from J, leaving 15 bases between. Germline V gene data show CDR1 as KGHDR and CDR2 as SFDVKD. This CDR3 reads CATSDRRDTNYEQYF. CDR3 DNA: TGTGCCACCAGTGACCGCCGGGACACCAACTACGAGCAGTACTTC.

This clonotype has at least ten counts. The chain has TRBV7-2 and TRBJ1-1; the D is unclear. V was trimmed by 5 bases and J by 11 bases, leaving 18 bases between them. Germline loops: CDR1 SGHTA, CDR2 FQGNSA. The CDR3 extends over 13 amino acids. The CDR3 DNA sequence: TGTGCCAGCAGCCCAGCTGGTCCTGAAGGGGCTTTCTTT. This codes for CASSPAGPEGAFF. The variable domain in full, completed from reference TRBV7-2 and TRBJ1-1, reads GAGVSQSPSNKVTEKGKDVELRCDPISGHTALYWYRQSLGQGLEFLIYFQGNSAPDKSGLPSDRFSAERTGGSVSTLTIQRTQQEDSAVYLCASSPAGPEGAFFGQGTRLTVV.